The 3 T cell receptor beta chains below come from one sample, sequenced in a study of cytomegalovirus exposure and HLA in healthy donors. PCR involved 60 Vbeta and 13 Jbeta primers. Profiled with immunoSEQ multiplex PCR; TCRdb holds only in-frame clones, not every one. Seen here are 150,000 to 200,000 clones, 72% observed once, and the top ten hold about 2.5%. The source material was PBMCs. Receptors originate from a human donor in good health.

This clone occurred a few times. The J gene is TRBJ1-1, the V gene TRBV5-6; D unclear. V was clipped by 0 bases and J by 0 bases, with 6 bases between them. The germline CDR1 and CDR2 sequences are SGHDT and YYEEEE. CDR3 length equals 14 residues. CDR3 in DNA: TGTGCCAGCAGCTTGGAGACAATGAACACTGAAGCTTTCTTT. Amino acid sequence: CASSLETMNTEAFF.

The chain carries TRBV27 and TRBJ1-2; TRBD1 might be the D (5 bases). Germline V lookup: CDR1 MNHEY, CDR2 SMNVEV (reference sequence). The CDR3 has 15 amino acids. With 2 bases removed from V and 6 bases from J, the gap between germline ends came to 16 bases. The CDR3 DNA reads as TGTGCCAGCAGTTTAAGACGGGGGGTCGGAGATGGCTACACCTTC. The encoded protein is CASSLRRGVGDGYTF.

The chain is built from TRBV6-5 and TRBJ1-2, with 9 bases that match TRBD1. The CDR3 length is 14 residues. With 4 bases clipped from V and 8 bases from J, the junction kept 8 bases outside the gene matches. Germline-derived CDR1 and CDR2 are MNHEY and SVGAGI. The CDR3 coding sequence is TGTGCCAGCAGTTGGACCGGGACAGGGTACGGCTACACCTTC. As protein: CASSWTGTGYGYTF.